The clone carrying this T cell receptor (beta chain) occurred once. Its matching antigen is unknown. This sample is part of a study of cytomegalovirus exposure and HLA in healthy donors. Study context: For the approximately 430 genotyped donors, 81% fell within the Caucasian-associated ancestry cluster.

Study-wide results and limits: Later analysis associated a missense DCLRE1C variant with TCR beta V- and J-gene trimming.

CDR1 is SGHTA, CDR2 FQGNSA, per germline. The CDR3 has 15 residues. V dropped 5 bases and J dropped 0; count of bases not matched to a gene: 5. The PCR made use of 60 Vbeta and 13 Jbeta primers. Assay used: immunoSEQ multiplex PCR; TCRdb lists only in-frame clones, some missing. The sample holds 150,000 to 200,000 clones; around 85% are singletons and the top ten take about 9.3%. Sequenced sample: PBMCs. The V and J genes are TRBV7-2 and TRBJ1-1; 8 bases fit TRBD1. This TCR was recovered from a young man in good health and CMV-seropositive. This chain's CDR3 is CASSTRTGMNTEAFF. As DNA, the CDR3 is TGTGCCAGCAGCACAAGGACAGGGATGAACACTGAAGCTTTCTTT.